Listed below are T cell receptor beta chains from one sample, sequenced in a study of immune evolution from preneoplasia to lung adenocarcinoma. Using immunoSEQ multiplex PCR, the repertoire was profiled, and TCRdb retains in-frame clones only, with some absent. Of 10,000 or so clones listed, less than 85% are singletons. Source material: FFPE minimally invasive lung adenocarcinoma tissue. Source of these receptors: a person between 70 and 80 years old with lung adenocarcinoma. Each CDR3 is given with its conserved first and last residue. Fields, in order: D gene, V gene, J gene, clone size, CDR3 DNA, CDR3 protein. D genes are given only for firm matches. The size entry is marked missing in some rows and otherwise reads once, few, many or a size class.

d_gene: TRBD1; v_gene: TRBV10-3; j_gene: TRBJ1-5; abundance: -; CDR3nt: TGTGCCATCAGTGGGGGACAGCAGGATCAGCCCCAGCATTTT; CDR3aa: CAISGGQQDQPQHF
d_gene: TRBD2; v_gene: TRBV19; j_gene: TRBJ2-2; abundance: -; CDR3nt: TGTGCCAGTAGTCCCAGGGGACTAGCGCTCCAGACCGAGGAGCTGTTTTTT; CDR3aa: CASSPRGLALQTEELFF
d_gene: -; v_gene: TRBV27; j_gene: TRBJ2-3; abundance: -; CDR3nt: TGTGCCAGCAGTACAAGACACCGGCGCGAGTATTTT; CDR3aa: CASSTRHRREYF
d_gene: -; v_gene: TRBV2; j_gene: TRBJ2-3; abundance: -; CDR3nt: TGTGCCAGCAATAAGGTAGACGGGAGTGCGGGTGATACGCAGTATTTT; CDR3aa: CASNKVDGSAGDTQYF
d_gene: -; v_gene: TRBV5-6; j_gene: TRBJ2-2; abundance: few; CDR3nt: TGTGCCAGCAGCTCCCAAGGGTCCGGGGAGCTGTTTTTT; CDR3aa: CASSSQGSGELFF
d_gene: -; v_gene: TRBV4-1; j_gene: TRBJ1-4; abundance: -; CDR3nt: TGCGCCAGCAGCCATATCGGACAGAGGGACGAACAACTGTTTTTT; CDR3aa: CASSHIGQRDEQLFF
d_gene: TRBD2; v_gene: TRBV19; j_gene: TRBJ2-4; abundance: -; CDR3nt: TGTGCCAGTGGCGGGAGGACGGACAAAAACATTCAGTACTTC; CDR3aa: CASGGRTDKNIQYF
d_gene: TRBD2; v_gene: TRBV2; j_gene: TRBJ2-5; abundance: -; CDR3nt: TGTGCCAGCAGGATCGGACTAGCGGGAGTAGGAAAGACCCAGTACTTC; CDR3aa: CASRIGLAGVGKTQYF
d_gene: -; v_gene: TRBV6-5; j_gene: TRBJ1-4; abundance: -; CDR3nt: TGTGCCAGCTGGGGCAGAGGGGCTAATGAAAAACTGTTTTTT; CDR3aa: CASWGRGANEKLFF
d_gene: -; v_gene: TRBV7-3; j_gene: TRBJ2-1; abundance: -; CDR3nt: TGTGCCAGCAGCCCTCTTCCCGGGGCGAGGAATGAGCAGTTCTTC; CDR3aa: CASSPLPGARNEQFF
d_gene: -; v_gene: TRBV5-6; j_gene: TRBJ2-1; abundance: -; CDR3nt: TGTGCCAGCAGCCGTCAAGTGGTCGATGAGCAGTTCTTC; CDR3aa: CASSRQVVDEQFF
d_gene: -; v_gene: TRBV5-1; j_gene: TRBJ1-1; abundance: -; CDR3nt: TGCGCCAGCAGCTTGGCCCAGGGGCTCACTGAAGCTTTCTTT; CDR3aa: CASSLAQGLTEAFF
d_gene: -; v_gene: TRBV15; j_gene: TRBJ1-1; abundance: -; CDR3nt: TGTGCCACCAGCAGAGACCCCGGGCCCCGAGGCACTGAAGCTTTCTTT; CDR3aa: CATSRDPGPRGTEAFF
d_gene: -; v_gene: TRBV11-2; j_gene: TRBJ2-5; abundance: -; CDR3nt: TGTGCCAGCAGCTTAAACCGAGCAGGCTTGTACCAAGAGACCCAGTACTTC; CDR3aa: CASSLNRAGLYQETQYF
d_gene: -; v_gene: TRBV30; j_gene: TRBJ1-5; abundance: -; CDR3nt: TGTGCCTGGAGTTCCCGGTCACTTAGGCATCAGCCCCAGCATTTT; CDR3aa: CAWSSRSLRHQPQHF
d_gene: -; v_gene: TRBV7-6; j_gene: TRBJ1-2; abundance: -; CDR3nt: TGTGCCAGCAGCTTAGGAACAGTTTATGGCTACACCTTC; CDR3aa: CASSLGTVYGYTF
d_gene: -; v_gene: TRBV5-1; j_gene: TRBJ2-3; abundance: -; CDR3nt: TGCGCCAGCAGCTTGGCGGCAGATACGCAGTATTTT; CDR3aa: CASSLAADTQYF
d_gene: TRBD1; v_gene: TRBV19; j_gene: TRBJ1-1; abundance: -; CDR3nt: TGTGCCAGTAGTAGTGGGACAGGCCGAGAAGCTTTCTTT; CDR3aa: CASSSGTGREAFF
d_gene: -; v_gene: TRBV10-2; j_gene: TRBJ1-1; abundance: -; CDR3nt: TGCGCCAGCAGTTTTTTCAGAGCGAACACTGAAGCTTTCTTT; CDR3aa: CASSFFRANTEAFF
d_gene: TRBD2; v_gene: TRBV2; j_gene: TRBJ2-4; abundance: -; CDR3nt: TGTGCCAGCAGGGGGGTTAGCGGGAGAACCGGCATTCAGTACTTC; CDR3aa: CASRGVSGRTGIQYF
d_gene: -; v_gene: TRBV29-1; j_gene: TRBJ1-5; abundance: -; CDR3nt: TGCAGCGTTGGAATGGGTACCTATCAGCCCCAGCATTTT; CDR3aa: CSVGMGTYQPQHF
d_gene: -; v_gene: TRBV5-1; j_gene: TRBJ2-6; abundance: once; CDR3nt: TGCGCCAGCAGCTGGGATGGGACAACTGGGGCCAACGTCCTGACTTTC; CDR3aa: CASSWDGTTGANVLTF
d_gene: TRBD1; v_gene: TRBV7-9; j_gene: TRBJ1-1; abundance: -; CDR3nt: TGTGCCAGCAGCCTCGACAGGGGACGGGGGATGACTGAAGCTTTCTTT; CDR3aa: CASSLDRGRGMTEAFF
d_gene: TRBD1; v_gene: TRBV5-1; j_gene: TRBJ1-3; abundance: -; CDR3nt: TGCGCCAGCAGCACGGGACAGGGGGCAACGGGAAACACCATATATTTT; CDR3aa: CASSTGQGATGNTIYF
d_gene: -; v_gene: TRBV11-3; j_gene: TRBJ2-1; abundance: -; CDR3nt: TGTGCCAGCAGCCGCGACAGAGCCAGTTACAATGAGCAGTTCTTC; CDR3aa: CASSRDRASYNEQFF
d_gene: -; v_gene: TRBV11-2; j_gene: TRBJ2-6; abundance: -; CDR3nt: TGTGCCAGCAGCTTAGTATCGAGCGGGTGGAGCGGGGCCAACGTCCTGACTTTC; CDR3aa: CASSLVSSGWSGANVLTF
d_gene: TRBD1; v_gene: TRBV9; j_gene: TRBJ1-2; abundance: -; CDR3nt: TGTGCCAGCAGCGTACGGACAGGGGCTGGCGGCTACACCTTC; CDR3aa: CASSVRTGAGGYTF
d_gene: TRBD2; v_gene: TRBV28; j_gene: TRBJ2-5; abundance: -; CDR3nt: TGTGCCAGCAGTCTCCGGACTAGCGGGGGGGCTATGGAGACCCAGTACTTC; CDR3aa: CASSLRTSGGAMETQYF
d_gene: TRBD1; v_gene: TRBV30; j_gene: TRBJ1-1; abundance: -; CDR3nt: TGTGCCTGGAGTGTAATCAGGGGGGGCGGCAGGTCTGAAGCTTTCTTT; CDR3aa: CAWSVIRGGGRSEAFF
d_gene: -; v_gene: TRBV11-3; j_gene: TRBJ1-2; abundance: once; CDR3nt: TGTGCCAGCAGCCAGTCGGGCCTCGGCTACACCTTC; CDR3aa: CASSQSGLGYTF
d_gene: -; v_gene: TRBV29-1; j_gene: TRBJ1-2; abundance: once; CDR3nt: TGCAGCGTTGACAGGTTGGGGAGGCCTTCTAACTATGGCTACACCTTC; CDR3aa: CSVDRLGRPSNYGYTF
d_gene: -; v_gene: TRBV2; j_gene: TRBJ2-7; abundance: -; CDR3nt: TGTGCCAGCAGTGACGGGGGACCTTCCTACGAGCAGTACTTC; CDR3aa: CASSDGGPSYEQYF
d_gene: TRBD1; v_gene: TRBV19; j_gene: TRBJ2-3; abundance: once; CDR3nt: TGTGCCAGTGGGACCGGGACAGGGTACACAGATACGCAGTATTTT; CDR3aa: CASGTGTGYTDTQYF
d_gene: TRBD1; v_gene: TRBV28; j_gene: TRBJ2-2; abundance: -; CDR3nt: TGTGCCAGCAGTTTCCTTAGGGGGCGAGGCGGGGAGCTGTTTTTT; CDR3aa: CASSFLRGRGGELFF